A single sample gave rise to the 31 T cell receptor beta chains below, sequenced in a study of blood T cell repertoires in COVID-19. Data came from immunoSEQ multiplex PCR; TCRdb stores just in-frame clones and leaves some out. This table holds more than 300,000 clones, roughly 87% found once. The material sequenced was PBMCs or T cells enriched from blood (not recorded which). These receptors were taken from a woman in her fifties or sixties who had recovered from COVID-19.

This chain joins TRBV5-4 and TRBJ1-1, with 9 bases matching TRBD1. There are 15 residues in the CDR3. Germline values: CDR1 SGHNT, CDR2 YYREEE (reference sequence). V trimming: 5 bases; J trimming: 2 bases; junction bases outside the gene matches: 7. The CDR3 region has the DNA TGTGCCAGCAGGGGGGGGGACAGGGCAAACACTGAAGCTTTCTTT. It specifies CASRGGDRANTEAFF.

V gene TRBV5-1 combines with J gene TRBJ1-5, with a possible D match to TRBD1 (6 bases). The V end lost 5 bases, the J end lost 0 bases, and 12 bases lay between the germline ends. The CDR3 length is 15 residues. Looked up from germline, CDR1 is SGHRS and CDR2 is YFSETQ. Written as DNA, the CDR3 is TGCGCCAGCAGACCAGGGGCTTATAGCAATCAGCCCCAGCATTTT. This sequence encodes CASRPGAYSNQPQHF.

The V gene is TRBV6-5, the J gene TRBJ1-1, with a possible D match to TRBD1 (5 bases). CDR1 is MNHEY, CDR2 SVGAGI, per germline. Trimming took 7 bases from V and 8 from J, leaving 23 bases between them. The CDR3 runs 15 residues. The CDR3 sequence: CASKPAGRGTSEAFF. The CDR3 DNA is TGTGCCAGCAAACCCGCTGGGAGGGGAACTTCAGAAGCTTTCTTT.

Here the CDR3 DNA reads TGTGCCAGCAGTGACTCGATAAGGGACAGCGGCTACTATGGCTACACCTTC. It yields the protein CASSDSIRDSGYYGYTF. V gene TRBV6-4 combines with J gene TRBJ1-2, with 7 bases fitting TRBD1. The germline CDR1 and CDR2 sequences are MRHNA and SNTAGT. This CDR3 has 17 residues. Losses at the gene ends were 0 bases for V and 3 bases for J; bases not matched to a gene: 10.

The rearrangement uses TRBV7-3 and TRBJ1-1; 8 positions match TRBD1. The CDR3 spans 16 residues. Trimming at V came to 2 bases and at J to 0 bases, leaving 5 bases not matched to a gene. Germline V gene lookup returns CDR1 SGHTA and CDR2 FQGTGA. CDR3 protein: CASSLAGGLMNTEAFF. The CDR3 DNA sequence: TGTGCCAGCAGCTTAGCAGGGGGCCTAATGAACACTGAAGCTTTCTTT.

The V gene is TRBV2, the J gene TRBJ2-7; maybe TRBD1 (6 bases). Trimming shortened V by 3 bases and J by 5 bases, and 17 bases separated the two germline ends. The CDR3 is 15 amino acids. Looked up from germline, CDR1 is SNHLY and CDR2 is FYNNEI. The CDR3 DNA reads TGTGCCAGCAGTGAGGCAGGGGAAGTGTACGACGAGCAGTACTTC. Residues: CASSEAGEVYDEQYF.

The chain links TRBV6-4 to TRBJ1-2; the D is unclear. Germline-derived CDR1 and CDR2 are MRHNA and SNTAGT. CDR3 length: 13 residues. Trimming left V 0 bases short and J 5 bases short, with 7 bases between. CDR3 nucleotides: TGTGCCAGCAGTGACTCCTCGCTATATGGCTACACCTTC. This translates into CASSDSSLYGYTF.

The chain is built from TRBV3-1 (or the pseudogene TRBV3-2) and TRBJ2-7; no clear D. Germline V gene data show CDR1 as LGHDT and CDR2 as YNNKEL (reference sequence). Between the trimmed V and J ends, which lost 4 bases and 3 bases, there was a span of 10 bases. The CDR3 length is 13 residues. CDR3 in DNA: TGTGCCAGCAGCCCGTTCTCAGGCTACGAGCAGTACTTC. Translated: CASSPFSGYEQYF.

J is TRBJ2-1 and V is TRBV3-1 (or the pseudogene TRBV3-2), with TRBD2 identical over 8 bases. Germline V CDR1 and CDR2: LGHDT, YNNKEL (reference sequence). CDR3 length: 17 residues. J gave up 0 bases and V 5 bases, and 9 bases lay outside the gene matches. The CDR3 region is CASSDTISGASYNEQFF. CDR3 nucleotide sequence: TGTGCCAGCAGCGATACTATTAGCGGGGCCTCCTACAATGAGCAGTTCTTC.

The J gene is TRBJ1-4, the V gene TRBV4-3; possible D gene TRBD1, 5 bases. This CDR3 region has 15 residues. CDR1 LGHNA and CDR2 YSLEER come from the germline V gene. V lost 3 bases and J lost 7, with 15 bases in between. The CDR3 loop is CASSHPGLGTEKLFF. The CDR3 DNA follows: TGCGCCAGCAGCCACCCGGGACTTGGAACTGAAAAACTGTTTTTT.

The chain carries TRBV7-2 and TRBJ1-2; 11 bases align to TRBD1. V shed 3 bases and J 4 bases; nucleotides not matched to a gene: 4. CDR3 size: 15 residues. Germline CDR1 is SGHTA and CDR2 is FQGNSA. CDR3 amino acids: CASSLAGQGVYGYTF. The CDR3 DNA sequence: TGTGCCAGCAGCTTGGCGGGACAGGGGGTCTATGGCTACACCTTC.

This clone was seen a handful of times. V usage is TRBV11-2 and J usage is TRBJ1-2; 9 bases are a match to TRBD1. Trimming at V came to 3 bases and at J to 5 bases, leaving 4 bases not matched to a gene. The CDR3 contains 14 residues. Germline CDR1 reads SGHAT; CDR2 reads FQNNGV. CDR3: CASSFTDRGYGYTF. DNA of the CDR3: TGTGCCAGCAGCTTCACTGACAGGGGGTATGGCTACACCTTC.

A word on this clone: This CDR3 is also generated by other DNA sequences in the sample. V is TRBV6-5 and J is TRBJ1-3; tentative D call: TRBD1 (5 bases). Trimming removed 0 bases from V and 0 bases from J, with 9 bases in between. The CDR3 is 16 amino acids. Germline V gene data show CDR1 as MNHEY and CDR2 as SVGAGI. The CDR3 sequence is CASSYSRQSSGNTIYF. DNA of the CDR3: TGTGCCAGCAGTTACTCGAGACAGAGCTCTGGAAACACCATATATTTT.

The chain employs TRBV4-3 and TRBJ2-1; 7 nucleotides agree with TRBD2. The junction had 6 bases not matched to a gene; V was cut back by 1 base and J by 0 bases. Germline values: CDR1 LGHNA, CDR2 YSLEER. This CDR3 contains 17 residues. This chain's CDR3 is CASSQGGGGNSYNEQFF. CDR3 bases: TGCGCCAGCAGCCAAGGGGGGGGAGGCAACTCCTACAATGAGCAGTTCTTC.

The J gene is TRBJ1-6, the V gene TRBV19; possible D gene TRBD1, 5 bases. Germline values: CDR1 LNHDA, CDR2 SQIVND (reference sequence). V was cut by 3 bases and J by 10 bases, with 13 bases left in between. This CDR3 comprises 14 residues. This CDR3 is CASSISGERSPLHF. CDR3 nucleotides: TGTGCCAGTAGTATTTCGGGGGAAAGGTCACCCCTCCACTTT.

Only a few counts were recorded for this clone. V and J are TRBV19 and TRBJ2-7, with TRBD2 identical over 7 bases. Germline CDR1 LNHDA, CDR2 SQIVND (reference sequence). V gave up 7 bases and J gave up 4 bases; unmatched junction bases: 7. This CDR3 has 13 residues. The CDR3 region has the DNA TGTGCCAGTAACGGGAGGCTAGGGTACGAGCAGTACTTC. Translated: CASNGRLGYEQYF.

This clone showed up just once. CDR3 bases: TGTGCCAGCAGCCAAGGTAGATGGGCGGGAGGTGGGGCAGATACGCAGTATTTT. The encoded protein is CASSQGRWAGGGADTQYF. The V call is TRBV3-1 (or the pseudogene TRBV3-2), the J call TRBJ2-3; the match to TRBD2 covers 8 bases. Germline CDR1 is LGHDT and CDR2 is YNNKEL (reference sequence). The CDR3 contains 18 residues. J was trimmed by 4 bases and V by 1 base; bases with no gene match: 13.

V gene TRBV25-1 combines with J gene TRBJ2-7; D unclear. CDR3 length: 12 residues. Trimming removed 2 bases at V and 8 bases at J, with 10 bases between. CDR1 and CDR2 from the germline V gene are MGHDK and SYGVNS. CDR3 in amino acids: CASSEGRFQQYF. CDR3 in DNA: TGTGCCAGCAGTGAAGGGCGTTTCCAGCAGTACTTC.

The V and J genes are TRBV9 and TRBJ2-1; the D gene is possibly TRBD1 (5 bases). Germline-derived CDR1 and CDR2 are SGDLS and YYNGEE. With 4 bases removed from V and 6 bases from J, the gap between germline ends came to 17 bases. This CDR3 region has 15 residues. The CDR3 nucleotides are TGTGCCAGCAGCCAGGGTGGGCAGGGCTCCAATGAGCAGTTCTTC. Amino acid sequence: CASSQGGQGSNEQFF.

This chain links TRBV20-1 with TRBJ1-6, with unresolved D. Per the germline V gene, CDR1 is DFQATT and CDR2 is SNEGSKA (reference sequence). The V gene lost 3 bases and the J gene lost 6 bases, with 9 bases spanning the gap. CDR3 size: 13 residues. This chain's CDR3 is CSASLAVNSPLHF. For the CDR3, the DNA is TGCAGTGCTAGTTTGGCGGTTAATTCACCCCTCCACTTT.

Concerning this clone: A read error may produce the germline difference seen at one junction end. The chain links TRBV12-5 to TRBJ1-5; maybe TRBD1 (6 bases). Germline V gene sequence: CDR1 LGHNT, CDR2 FRNRAP. This CDR3 contains 12 residues. Written as DNA, the CDR3 is TGTGCTAGTGGTTTGTCACAGGGATTCCTGTCTTTT. Protein product: CASGLSQGFLSF.

This clone was seen only a few times. The chain has TRBV7-8 and TRBJ1-5; D unclear. Per germline, CDR1 SGHVS and CDR2 FQNEAQ. Between the trimmed V and J ends, which lost 1 base and 7 bases, there was a span of 11 bases. CDR3 size: 14 residues. DNA for the CDR3: TGTGCCAGCAGCTTAGATCGGAGGGAGCAGCCCCAGCATTTT. The encoded protein is CASSLDRREQPQHF. Combining the CDR3 with reference TRBV7-8 and TRBJ1-5 gives the whole variable domain GAGVSQSPRYKVAKRGQDVALRCDPISGHVSLFWYQQALGQGPEFLTYFQNEAQLDKSGLPSDRFFAERPEGSVSTLKIQRTQQEDSAVYLCASSLDRREQPQHFGDGTRLSIL.

The chain carries TRBV7-2 and TRBJ2-3; 10 bases fit TRBD1. V was clipped by 3 bases and J by 4 bases; unmatched bases: 4. Germline V CDR1 and CDR2: SGHTA, FQGNSA. The CDR3 extends over 15 amino acids. DNA for the CDR3: TGTGCCAGCAGCTTTGACAGGGGGCGCGCAGATACGCAGTATTTT. Translation gives CASSFDRGRADTQYF.

This clone showed up just once. This chain joins TRBV5-1 and TRBJ2-7; D is uncertain. Germline-derived CDR1 and CDR2 are SGHRS and YFSETQ. V was cut by 3 bases and J by 2 bases, with 18 bases left in between. This CDR3 has 16 amino acids. The CDR3 loop is CASSWHYRVQTYEQYF. The DNA for the CDR3 is TGCGCCAGCAGCTGGCACTACCGGGTGCAGACCTACGAGCAGTACTTC.

The chain joins TRBV28 to TRBJ2-7; 8 nucleotides align to TRBD1. CDR1 is MDHEN and CDR2 is SYDVKM in the germline V gene. CDR3 length: 13 residues. The V segment lost 7 bases and the J segment 2 bases; nucleotides outside the gene matches: 4. CDR3 nucleotide sequence: TGTGCCAGCAAGACAGGGGAGGCCTACGAGCAGTACTTC. Its translation: CASKTGEAYEQYF.

The rearrangement links TRBV2 to TRBJ2-7; D is undetermined. V was clipped by 10 bases and J by 0 bases, with 13 bases between them. The CDR3 runs to 13 residues. From germline, CDR1 is SNHLY and CDR2 FYNNEI. Here the CDR3 reads CATKSVSSYEQYF. The CDR3 nucleotides read TGTGCCACCAAATCGGTGAGCTCCTACGAGCAGTACTTC.

The gene calls are TRBV2 and TRBJ1-5, with 8 bases that match TRBD1. CDR1 is SNHLY, CDR2 FYNNEI, per germline. CDR3 size: 13 residues. Germline trimming cut 8 bases from V and 7 bases from J; bases unmatched to any gene: 7. In nucleotides, the CDR3 is TGTGCCAGCGGGGGGACAGGCGAGCAGCCCCAGCATTTT. Translated: CASGGTGEQPQHF.

The V call is TRBV4-3, the J call TRBJ2-5, with 9 bases identical to TRBD2. CDR1 is LGHNA, CDR2 YSLEER, per germline. With 0 bases clipped from V and 3 bases from J, the junction kept 8 bases outside the gene matches. This CDR3 comprises 17 residues. CDR3 protein: CASSQDYALAGKETQYF. In DNA, the CDR3 is TGCGCCAGCAGCCAAGATTATGCTCTAGCGGGAAAAGAGACCCAGTACTTC.

The rearrangement uses TRBV6-5 and TRBJ1-1; 7 bases are a match to TRBD1. This CDR3 is 14 amino acids long. V was pared by 6 bases and J by 0 bases, with 4 bases of the junction left unmatched. The V gene's germline CDR1 is MNHEY and CDR2 SVGAGI. The CDR3 sequence is CASRQGPMNTEAFF. The CDR3 DNA is TGTGCCAGCAGACAGGGGCCCATGAACACTGAAGCTTTCTTT.

The rearrangement links TRBV5-6 to TRBJ2-7; 10 nucleotides match TRBD2. The junction had 12 bases not matched to a gene; V was cut back by 4 bases and J by 2 bases. The CDR3 runs to 17 residues. CDR1 SGHDT and CDR2 YYEEEE come from the germline V gene. The CDR3 is CASSPRGGLAFTYEQYF. The CDR3 nucleotides read TGTGCCAGCAGCCCGCGGGGGGGACTAGCGTTCACCTACGAGCAGTACTTC.

The chain combines TRBV6-2 or TRBV6-3 with TRBJ2-7; TRBD2 agrees at 11 bases. Per germline, CDR1 MNHEY and CDR2 SVGEGT. The CDR3 is 17 residues long. The J segment lost 1 base and the V segment lost 0 bases, leaving 5 bases of the junction unmatched. This CDR3 is CASSYSGLAGWSYEQYF. CDR3 nucleotide sequence: TGTGCCAGCAGTTACTCTGGACTAGCGGGTTGGTCCTACGAGCAGTACTTC.